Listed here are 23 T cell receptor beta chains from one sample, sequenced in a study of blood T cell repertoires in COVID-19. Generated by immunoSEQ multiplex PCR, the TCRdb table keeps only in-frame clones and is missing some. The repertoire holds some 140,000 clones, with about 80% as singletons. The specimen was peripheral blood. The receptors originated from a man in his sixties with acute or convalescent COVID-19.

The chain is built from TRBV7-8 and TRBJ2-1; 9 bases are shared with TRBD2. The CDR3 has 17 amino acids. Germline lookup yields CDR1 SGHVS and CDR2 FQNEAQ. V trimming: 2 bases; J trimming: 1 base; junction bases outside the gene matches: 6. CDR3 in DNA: TGTGCCAGCAGCTTACCCCCCAGCGGGAGGTCCTACAATGAGCAGTTCTTC. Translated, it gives CASSLPPSGRSYNEQFF.

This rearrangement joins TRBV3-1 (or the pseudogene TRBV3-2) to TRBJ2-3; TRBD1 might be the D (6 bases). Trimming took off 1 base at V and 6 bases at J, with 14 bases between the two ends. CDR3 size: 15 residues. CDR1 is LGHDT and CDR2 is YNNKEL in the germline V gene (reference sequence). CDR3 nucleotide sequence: TGTGCCAGCAGCCAAGGGGCCACAGGGATGGATACGCAGTATTTT. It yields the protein CASSQGATGMDTQYF.

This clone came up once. The CDR3 reads CSVSAPRGEQYF. The CDR3 region has the DNA TGCAGCGTCTCAGCCCCGAGAGGGGAGCAGTACTTC. The chain employs TRBV29-1 and TRBJ2-7, with a weak D call TRBD2 (5 bases). Germline assignment: CDR1 SQVTM and CDR2 ANQGSEA. V lost 6 bases to trimming and J lost 7 bases, with 16 bases between them. This CDR3 contains 12 residues.

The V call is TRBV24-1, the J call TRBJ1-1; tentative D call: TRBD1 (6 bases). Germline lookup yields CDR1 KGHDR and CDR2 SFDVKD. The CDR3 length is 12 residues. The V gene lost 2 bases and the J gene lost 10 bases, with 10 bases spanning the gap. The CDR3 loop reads CATSDSQGRAFF. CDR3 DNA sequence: TGTGCCACCAGTGATTCACAGGGTAGAGCTTTCTTT.

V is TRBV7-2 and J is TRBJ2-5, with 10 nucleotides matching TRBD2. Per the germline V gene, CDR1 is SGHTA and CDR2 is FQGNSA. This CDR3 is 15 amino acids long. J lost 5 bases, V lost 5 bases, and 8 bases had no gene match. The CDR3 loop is CASSTSAGGPETQYF. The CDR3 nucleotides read TGTGCCAGCAGCACTTCAGCGGGAGGGCCGGAGACCCAGTACTTC.

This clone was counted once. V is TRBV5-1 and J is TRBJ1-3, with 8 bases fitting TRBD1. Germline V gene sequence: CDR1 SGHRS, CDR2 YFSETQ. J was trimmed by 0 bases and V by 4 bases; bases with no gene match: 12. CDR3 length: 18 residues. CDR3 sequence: CASSTDRGLTDSGNTIYF. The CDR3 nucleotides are TGCGCCAGCAGCACAGACAGGGGCCTGACCGACTCTGGAAACACCATATATTTT. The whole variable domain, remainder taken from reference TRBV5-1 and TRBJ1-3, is KAGVTQTPRYLIKTRGQQVTLSCSPISGHRSVSWYQQTPGQGLQFLFEYFSETQRNKGNFPGRFSGRQFSNSRSEMNVSTLELGDSALYLCASSTDRGLTDSGNTIYFGEGSWLTVV.

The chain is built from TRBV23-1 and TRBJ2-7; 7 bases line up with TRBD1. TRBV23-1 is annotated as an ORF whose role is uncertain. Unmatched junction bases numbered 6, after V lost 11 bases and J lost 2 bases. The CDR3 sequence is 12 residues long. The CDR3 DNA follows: TGCGCCGGCCAGGGGGATACCTACGAGCAGTACTTC. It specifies CAGQGDTYEQYF.

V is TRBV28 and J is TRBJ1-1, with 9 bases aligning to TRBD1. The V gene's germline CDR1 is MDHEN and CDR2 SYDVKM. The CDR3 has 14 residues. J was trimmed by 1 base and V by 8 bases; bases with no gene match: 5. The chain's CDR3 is CASGDRVKNTEAFF. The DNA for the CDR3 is TGTGCCAGCGGGGACAGGGTAAAGAACACTGAAGCTTTCTTT.

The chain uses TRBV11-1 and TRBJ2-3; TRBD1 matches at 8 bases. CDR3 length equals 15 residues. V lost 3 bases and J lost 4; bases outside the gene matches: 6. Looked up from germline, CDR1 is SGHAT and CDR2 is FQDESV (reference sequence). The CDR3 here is CASSLRTGTADTQYF. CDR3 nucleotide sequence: TGTGCCAGCAGCTTGAGGACAGGGACGGCAGATACGCAGTATTTT. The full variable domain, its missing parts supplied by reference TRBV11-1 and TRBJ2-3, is EAEVAQSPRYKITEKSQAVAFWCDPISGHATLYWYRQILGQGPELLVQFQDESVVDDSQLPKDRFSAERLKGVDSTLKIQPAELGDSAMYLCASSLRTGTADTQYFGPGTRLTVL.

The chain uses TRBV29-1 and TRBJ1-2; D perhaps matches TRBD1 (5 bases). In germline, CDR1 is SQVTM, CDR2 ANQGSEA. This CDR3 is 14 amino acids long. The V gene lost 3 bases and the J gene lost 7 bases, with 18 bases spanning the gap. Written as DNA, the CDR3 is TGCAGCGTTGACCCACAGGCCCGGCTTGGTGGCTACACCTTC. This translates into CSVDPQARLGGYTF.

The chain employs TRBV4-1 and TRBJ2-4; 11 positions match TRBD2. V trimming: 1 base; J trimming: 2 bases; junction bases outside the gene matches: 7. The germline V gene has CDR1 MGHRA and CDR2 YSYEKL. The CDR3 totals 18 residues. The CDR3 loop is CASSQVTSGSSSKNIQYF. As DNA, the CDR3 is TGCGCCAGCAGCCAAGTCACTAGCGGGAGTAGTTCCAAAAACATTCAGTACTTC.

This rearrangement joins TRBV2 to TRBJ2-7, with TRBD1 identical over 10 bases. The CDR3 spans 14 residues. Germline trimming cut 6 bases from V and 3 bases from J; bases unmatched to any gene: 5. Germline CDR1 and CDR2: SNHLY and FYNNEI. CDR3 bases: TGTGCCAGCAGAAGGGACAGGGGTAGCTACGAGCAGTACTTC. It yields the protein CASRRDRGSYEQYF.

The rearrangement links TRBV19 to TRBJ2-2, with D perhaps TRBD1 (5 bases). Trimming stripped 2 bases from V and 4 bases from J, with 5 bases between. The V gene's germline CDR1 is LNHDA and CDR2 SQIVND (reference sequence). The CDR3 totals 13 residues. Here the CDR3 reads CASSIQGTGELFF. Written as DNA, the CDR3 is TGTGCCAGTAGTATACAGGGCACCGGGGAGCTGTTTTTT.

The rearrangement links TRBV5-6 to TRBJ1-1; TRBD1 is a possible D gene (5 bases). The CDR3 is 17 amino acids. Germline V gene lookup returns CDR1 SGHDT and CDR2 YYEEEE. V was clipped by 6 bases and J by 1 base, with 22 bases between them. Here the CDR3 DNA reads TGTGCCAGCACTCTCTCCGGGGGAGGGGCGAAGAACACTGAAGCTTTCTTT. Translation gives CASTLSGGGAKNTEAFF.

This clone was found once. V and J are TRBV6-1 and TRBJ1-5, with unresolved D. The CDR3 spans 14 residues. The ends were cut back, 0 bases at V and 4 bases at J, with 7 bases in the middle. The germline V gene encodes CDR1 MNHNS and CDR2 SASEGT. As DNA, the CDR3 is TGTGCCAGCAGTGAAGCGTCCAGGAATCAGCCCCAGCATTTT. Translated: CASSEASRNQPQHF.

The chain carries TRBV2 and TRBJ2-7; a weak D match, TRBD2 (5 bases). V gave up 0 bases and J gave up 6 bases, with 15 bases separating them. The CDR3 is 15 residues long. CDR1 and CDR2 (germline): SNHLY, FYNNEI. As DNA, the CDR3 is TGTGCCAGCAGTGAAGCTACTAGACCTCCAAGCGAGCAGTACTTC. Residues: CASSEATRPPSEQYF.

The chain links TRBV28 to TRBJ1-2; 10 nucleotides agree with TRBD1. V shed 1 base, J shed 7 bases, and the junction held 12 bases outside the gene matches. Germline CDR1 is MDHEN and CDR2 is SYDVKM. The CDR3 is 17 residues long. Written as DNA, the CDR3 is TGTGCCAGCAGTTTATCCGGGACAGGGGCTATTTCTCGTGGCTACACCTTC. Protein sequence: CASSLSGTGAISRGYTF.

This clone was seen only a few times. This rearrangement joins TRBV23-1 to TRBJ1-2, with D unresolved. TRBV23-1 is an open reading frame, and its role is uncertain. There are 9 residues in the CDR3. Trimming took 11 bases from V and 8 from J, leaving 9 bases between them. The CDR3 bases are TGCGCCCCTCCAGCGGGCTACACCTTC. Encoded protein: CAPPAGYTF.

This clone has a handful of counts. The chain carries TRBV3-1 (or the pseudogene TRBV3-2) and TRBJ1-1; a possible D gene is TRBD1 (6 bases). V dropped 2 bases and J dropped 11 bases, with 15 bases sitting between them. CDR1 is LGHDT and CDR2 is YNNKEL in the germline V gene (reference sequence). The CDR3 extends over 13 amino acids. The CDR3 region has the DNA TGTGCCAGCAGCCAACTAACAGGGTCTATGGCTTTCTTT. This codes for CASSQLTGSMAFF.

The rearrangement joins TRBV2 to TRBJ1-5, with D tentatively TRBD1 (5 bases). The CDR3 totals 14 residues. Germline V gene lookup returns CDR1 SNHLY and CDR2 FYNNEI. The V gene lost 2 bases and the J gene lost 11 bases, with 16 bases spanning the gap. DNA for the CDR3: TGTGCCAGCAGTGAACTGCGGGGGATCGAGGCCCAGCATTTT. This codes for CASSELRGIEAQHF.

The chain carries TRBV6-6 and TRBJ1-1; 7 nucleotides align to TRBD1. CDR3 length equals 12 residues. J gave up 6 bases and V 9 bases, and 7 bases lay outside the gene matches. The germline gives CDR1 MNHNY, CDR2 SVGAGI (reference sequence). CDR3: CASSLTGPEAFF. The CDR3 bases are TGTGCCAGTAGTCTGACAGGGCCTGAAGCTTTCTTT.

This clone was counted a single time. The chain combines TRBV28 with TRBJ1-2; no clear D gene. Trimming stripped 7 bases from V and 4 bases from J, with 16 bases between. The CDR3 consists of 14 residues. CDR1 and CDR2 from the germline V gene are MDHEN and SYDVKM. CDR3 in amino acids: CASTPARFFYGYTF. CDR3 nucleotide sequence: TGTGCCAGCACTCCTGCCCGGTTTTTCTATGGCTACACCTTC.

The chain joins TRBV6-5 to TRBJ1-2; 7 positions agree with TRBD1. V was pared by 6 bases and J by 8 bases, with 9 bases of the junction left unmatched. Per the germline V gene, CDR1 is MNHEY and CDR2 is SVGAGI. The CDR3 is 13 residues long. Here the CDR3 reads CASSTGAYVGYTF. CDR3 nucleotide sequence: TGTGCCAGCAGCACAGGGGCGTATGTGGGCTACACCTTC.